This T cell receptor (beta chain) was recovered during a study of blood T cell repertoires in COVID-19. Turning to the study itself: Donors in the United States, Italy and Spain gave samples during acute or convalescent COVID-19. PBMCs, B-cell-depleted T cells, or T cells provided the cDNA or gDNA that made up the material.

Original processing methods: For nucleated cells, counts were estimated from reference gene primer amplification. Sequenced by immunoSEQ multiplex PCR; TCRdb stores in-frame clones only, minus some. V, J and clone size are taken as reported in that table, and D and trimming were inferred from the DNA itself. The repertoire holds 340,000 or so clones, with around 83% as singletons. The CDR3 consists of 11 residues. From germline, CDR1 is SGHRS and CDR2 YFSETQ. Sequencing used peripheral blood. The chain employs TRBV5-1 and TRBJ1-5, with 8 bases that match TRBD1. The source of this sequence is a man aged 30 to 39 with active or convalescent COVID-19. The CDR3 nucleotides read TGCGCTCTGGACAGGGATCAGCCCCAGCATTTT. Its translation: CALDRDQPQHF.